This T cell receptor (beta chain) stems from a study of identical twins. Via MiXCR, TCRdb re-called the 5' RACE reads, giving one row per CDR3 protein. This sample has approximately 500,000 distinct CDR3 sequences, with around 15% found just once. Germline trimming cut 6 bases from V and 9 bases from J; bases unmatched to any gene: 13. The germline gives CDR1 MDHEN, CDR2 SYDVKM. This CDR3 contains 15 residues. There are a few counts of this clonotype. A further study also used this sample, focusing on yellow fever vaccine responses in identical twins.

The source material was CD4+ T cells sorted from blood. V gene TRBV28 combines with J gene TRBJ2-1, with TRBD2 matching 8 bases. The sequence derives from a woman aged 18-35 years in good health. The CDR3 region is CASSGRASYLGEQFF. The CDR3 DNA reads TGTGCCAGCAGCGGGAGGGCCTCATATCTCGGTGAGCAGTTCTTC.